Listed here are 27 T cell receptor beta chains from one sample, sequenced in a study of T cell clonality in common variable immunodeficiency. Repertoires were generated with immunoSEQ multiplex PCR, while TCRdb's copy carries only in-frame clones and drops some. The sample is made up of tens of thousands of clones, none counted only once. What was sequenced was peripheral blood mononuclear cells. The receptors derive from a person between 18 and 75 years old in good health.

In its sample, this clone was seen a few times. This CDR3 is CSARVFGQGALGNQPQHF. Partial CDR3 DNA: TGCAGTGCTAGGGTTTTTGGACAGGGGGCGCTGGGCAATCAGCCC. This rearrangement joins TRBV20-1 to TRBJ1-5; 11 bases match TRBD1. Read sequence stops 3 residues before the CDR3 end, and the germline J gene provides the missing end. Per germline, CDR1 DFQATT and CDR2 SNEGSKA (reference sequence). V lost 3 bases to trimming and J lost 2 bases; unmatched junction nucleotides: 12. This CDR3 has 18 amino acids.

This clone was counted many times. The covered CDR3 bases are TGTGCCAGTGACAGAGCTAACTATGGC. Its translation: CASDRANYG. Given in full, the CDR3 is CASDRANYGYTF. This chain connects TRBV5-5 to TRBJ1-2; D is possibly TRBD1 (5 bases). Sequencing ends 3 residues short of the CDR3 end; the germline J gene provides the rest. CDR1 is SGHKS and CDR2 is YYEKEE in the germline V gene (reference sequence). The CDR3 spans 12 residues. V was clipped by 8 bases and J by 0 bases, with 8 bases between them.

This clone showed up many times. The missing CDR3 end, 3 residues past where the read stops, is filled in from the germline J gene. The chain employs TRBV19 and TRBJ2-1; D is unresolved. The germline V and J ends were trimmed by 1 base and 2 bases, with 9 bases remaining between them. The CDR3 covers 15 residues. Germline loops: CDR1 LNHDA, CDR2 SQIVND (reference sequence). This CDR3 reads CASSIVGQTYNEQFF. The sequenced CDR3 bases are TGTGCCAGTAGTATAGTAGGGCAAACCTACAATGAG.

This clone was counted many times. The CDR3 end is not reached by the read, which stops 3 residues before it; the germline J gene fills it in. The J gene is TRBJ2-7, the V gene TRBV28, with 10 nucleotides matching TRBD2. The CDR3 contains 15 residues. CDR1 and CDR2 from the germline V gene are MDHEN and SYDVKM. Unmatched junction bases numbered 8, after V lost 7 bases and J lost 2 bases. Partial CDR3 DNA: TGTGCCAGCACCCAATGGACTAGCGGCCCCTACGAG. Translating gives CASTQWTSGPYE. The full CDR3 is CASTQWTSGPYEQYF.

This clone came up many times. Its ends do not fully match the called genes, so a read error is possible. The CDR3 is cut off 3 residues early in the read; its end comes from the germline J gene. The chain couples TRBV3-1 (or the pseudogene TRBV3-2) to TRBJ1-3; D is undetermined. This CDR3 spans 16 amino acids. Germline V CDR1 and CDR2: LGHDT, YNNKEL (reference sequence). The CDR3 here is CAGRQEAVRSGNTIYF. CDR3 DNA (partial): TGTGCCGGCAGACAAGAGGCAGTCCGCTCTGGAAACACC.

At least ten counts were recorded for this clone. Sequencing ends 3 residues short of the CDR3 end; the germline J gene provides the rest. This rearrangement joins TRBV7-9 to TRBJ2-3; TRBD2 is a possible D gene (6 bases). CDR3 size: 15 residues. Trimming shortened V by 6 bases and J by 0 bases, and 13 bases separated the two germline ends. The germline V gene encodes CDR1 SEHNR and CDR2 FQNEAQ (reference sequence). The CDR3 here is CASRPSGFSTDTQYF. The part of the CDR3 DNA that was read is TGTGCCAGCAGGCCAAGCGGGTTTAGCACAGATACG.

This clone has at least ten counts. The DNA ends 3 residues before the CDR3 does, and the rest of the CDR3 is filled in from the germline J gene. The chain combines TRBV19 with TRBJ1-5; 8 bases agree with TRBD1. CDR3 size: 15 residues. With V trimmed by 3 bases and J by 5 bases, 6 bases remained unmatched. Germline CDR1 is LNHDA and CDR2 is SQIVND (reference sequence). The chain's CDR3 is CASSIWDRYYQPQHF. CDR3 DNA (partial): TGTGCCAGTAGTATTTGGGACAGGTACTATCAGCCC.

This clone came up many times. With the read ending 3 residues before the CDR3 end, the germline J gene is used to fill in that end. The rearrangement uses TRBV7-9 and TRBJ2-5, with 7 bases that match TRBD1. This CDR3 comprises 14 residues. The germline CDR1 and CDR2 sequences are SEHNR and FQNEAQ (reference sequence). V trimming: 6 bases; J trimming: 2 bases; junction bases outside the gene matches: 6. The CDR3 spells CASSLRTGQETQYF. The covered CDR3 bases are TGTGCCAGCAGTCTTCGGACAGGTCAAGAGACC.

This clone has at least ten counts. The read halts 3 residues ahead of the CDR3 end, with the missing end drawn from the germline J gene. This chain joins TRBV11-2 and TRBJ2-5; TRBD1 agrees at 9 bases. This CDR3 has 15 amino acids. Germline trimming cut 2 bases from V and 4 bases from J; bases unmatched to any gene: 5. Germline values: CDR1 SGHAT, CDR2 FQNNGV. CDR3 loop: CASSLLRGQGETQYF. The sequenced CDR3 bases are TGTGCCAGCAGCTTACTTAGGGGACAGGGAGAGACC.

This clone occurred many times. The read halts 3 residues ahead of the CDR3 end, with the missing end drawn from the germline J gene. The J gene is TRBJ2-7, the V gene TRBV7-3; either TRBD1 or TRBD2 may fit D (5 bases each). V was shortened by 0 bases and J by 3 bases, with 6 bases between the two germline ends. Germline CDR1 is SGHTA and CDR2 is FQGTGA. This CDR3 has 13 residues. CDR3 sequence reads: CASSLTRGYEQYF. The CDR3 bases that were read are TGTGCCAGCAGCTTAACGAGGGGCTACGAG.

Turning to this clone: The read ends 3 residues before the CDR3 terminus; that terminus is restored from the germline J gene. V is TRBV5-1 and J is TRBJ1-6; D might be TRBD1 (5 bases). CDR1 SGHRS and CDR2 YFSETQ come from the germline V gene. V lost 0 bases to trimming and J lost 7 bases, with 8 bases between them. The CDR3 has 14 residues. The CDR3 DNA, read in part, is TGCGCCAGCAGCTTGGCGACAGAGAATTCACCC. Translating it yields CASSLATENSP. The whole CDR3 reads CASSLATENSPLHF.

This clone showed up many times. The part of the CDR3 DNA that was read is TGTGCCACCAGTGATACTACTCGAACAGGGGGGGAAGGC. This encodes CATSDTTRTGGEG. The CDR3 reads in full as CATSDTTRTGGEGYTF. The chain recombines TRBV24-1 with TRBJ1-2, with 8 nucleotides matching TRBD1. The read ends 3 residues early relative to the CDR3; the germline J gene fills the gap. The germline CDR1 and CDR2 sequences are KGHDR and SFDVKD. The CDR3 sequence is 16 residues long.

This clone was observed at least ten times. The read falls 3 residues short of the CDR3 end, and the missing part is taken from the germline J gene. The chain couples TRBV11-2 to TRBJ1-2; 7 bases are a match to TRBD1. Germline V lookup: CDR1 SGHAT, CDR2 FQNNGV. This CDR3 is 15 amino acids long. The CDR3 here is CASSPLAGGVVGYTF. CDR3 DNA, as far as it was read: TGTGCCAGCAGCCCCCTCGCAGGGGGAGTTGTGGGC.

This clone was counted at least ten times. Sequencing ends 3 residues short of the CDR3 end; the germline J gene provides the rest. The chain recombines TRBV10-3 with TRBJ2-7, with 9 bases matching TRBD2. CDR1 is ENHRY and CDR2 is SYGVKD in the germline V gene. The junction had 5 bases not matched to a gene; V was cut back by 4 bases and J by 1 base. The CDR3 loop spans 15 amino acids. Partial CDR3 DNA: TGTGCCATCAGTGCAGGTAGCGGGGGATCCTACGAG. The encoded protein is CAISAGSGGSYE. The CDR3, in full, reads CAISAGSGGSYEQYF.

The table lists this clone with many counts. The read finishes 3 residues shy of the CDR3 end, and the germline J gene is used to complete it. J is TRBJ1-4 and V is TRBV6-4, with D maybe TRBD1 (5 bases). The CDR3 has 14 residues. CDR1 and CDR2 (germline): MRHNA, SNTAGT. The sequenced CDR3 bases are TGTGCCAGCAGTGACTGGGAGCAAGGGAGGGGA. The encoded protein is CASSDWEQGRG. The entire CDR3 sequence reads CASSDWEQGRGLFF.

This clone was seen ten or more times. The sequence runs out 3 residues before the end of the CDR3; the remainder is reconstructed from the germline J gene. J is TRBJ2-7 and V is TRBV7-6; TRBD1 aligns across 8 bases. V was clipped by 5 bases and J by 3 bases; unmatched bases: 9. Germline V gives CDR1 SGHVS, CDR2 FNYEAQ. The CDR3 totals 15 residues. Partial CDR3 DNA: TGTGCCAGCAGCGTCGACAGGGGTTTCGTCTACGAG. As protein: CASSVDRGFVYE. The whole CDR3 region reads CASSVDRGFVYEQYF.

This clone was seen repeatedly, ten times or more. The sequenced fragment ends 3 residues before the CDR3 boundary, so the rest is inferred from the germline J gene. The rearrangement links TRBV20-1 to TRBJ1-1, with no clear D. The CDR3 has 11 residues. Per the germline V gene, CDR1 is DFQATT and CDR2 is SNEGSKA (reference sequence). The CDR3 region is CSARGDGEAFF. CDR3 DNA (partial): TGCAGTGCTAGAGGAGACGGGGAA.

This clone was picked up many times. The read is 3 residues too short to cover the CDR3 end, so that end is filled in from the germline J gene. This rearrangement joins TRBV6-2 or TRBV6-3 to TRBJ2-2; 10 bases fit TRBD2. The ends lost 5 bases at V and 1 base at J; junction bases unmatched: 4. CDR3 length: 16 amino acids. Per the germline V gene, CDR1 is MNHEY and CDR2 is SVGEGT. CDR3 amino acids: CASSLSSGRNTGELFF. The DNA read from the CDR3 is TGTGCCAGCAGTCTTTCTAGCGGGAGGAACACCGGGGAG.

The CDR3 DNA, read in part, is TGTGCCAGTAGTCGGGACTCTAGCTCCTACGAG. Amino acids: CASSRDSSSYE. The full CDR3 is CASSRDSSSYEQYF. The V gene is TRBV19, the J gene TRBJ2-7; tentatively, D is TRBD2 (6 bases). Sequencing ends 3 residues short of the CDR3 end; the germline J gene provides the rest. The germline V gene encodes CDR1 LNHDA and CDR2 SQIVND (reference sequence). There are 14 residues in the CDR3. V was trimmed by 5 bases and J by 0 bases, leaving 11 bases between them.

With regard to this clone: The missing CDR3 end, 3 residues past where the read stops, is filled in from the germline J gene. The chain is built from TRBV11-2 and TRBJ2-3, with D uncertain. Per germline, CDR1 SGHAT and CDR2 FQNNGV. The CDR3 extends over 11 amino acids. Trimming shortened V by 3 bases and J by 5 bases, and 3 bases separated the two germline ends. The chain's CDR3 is CASSFRDTQYF. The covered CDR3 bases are TGTGCCAGCAGCTTCCGAGATACG.

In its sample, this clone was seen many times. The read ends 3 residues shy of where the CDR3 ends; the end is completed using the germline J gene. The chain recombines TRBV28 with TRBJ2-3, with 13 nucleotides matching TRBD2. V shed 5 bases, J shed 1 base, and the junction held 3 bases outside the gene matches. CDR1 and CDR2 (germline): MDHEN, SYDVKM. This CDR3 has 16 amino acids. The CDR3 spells CASSPTSGRGTDTQYF. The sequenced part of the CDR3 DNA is TGTGCCAGCAGTCCAACTAGCGGGAGGGGCACAGATACG.

This chain's CDR3 is CASSLALGDTGELFF. The part of the CDR3 DNA that was read is TGCGCCAGCAGCTTGGCCCTAGGGGACACCGGGGAG. V and J are TRBV5-1 and TRBJ2-2; TRBD1 might be the D (5 bases). Read data end 3 residues before the CDR3 end; the end is taken from the germline J gene. V lost 0 bases, J lost 3 bases, and 9 bases lay in between. Germline CDR1 and CDR2: SGHRS and YFSETQ. This CDR3 has 15 residues.

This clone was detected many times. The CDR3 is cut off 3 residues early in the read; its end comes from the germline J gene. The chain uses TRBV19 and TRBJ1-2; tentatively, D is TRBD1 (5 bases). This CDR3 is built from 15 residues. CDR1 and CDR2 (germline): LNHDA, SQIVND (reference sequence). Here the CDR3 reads CASSIQGDVQKGYTF. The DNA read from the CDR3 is TGTGCCAGTAGTATCCAGGGTGATGTGCAAAAAGGC.

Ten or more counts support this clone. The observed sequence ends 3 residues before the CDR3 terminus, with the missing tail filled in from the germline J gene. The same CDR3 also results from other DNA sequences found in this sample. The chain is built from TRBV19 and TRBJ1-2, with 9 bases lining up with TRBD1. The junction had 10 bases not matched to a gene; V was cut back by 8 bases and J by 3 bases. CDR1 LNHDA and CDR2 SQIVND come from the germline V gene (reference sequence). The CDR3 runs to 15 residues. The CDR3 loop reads CASGAQGAMDYGYTF. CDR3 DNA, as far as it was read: TGTGCCAGTGGGGCACAGGGGGCAATGGACTATGGC.

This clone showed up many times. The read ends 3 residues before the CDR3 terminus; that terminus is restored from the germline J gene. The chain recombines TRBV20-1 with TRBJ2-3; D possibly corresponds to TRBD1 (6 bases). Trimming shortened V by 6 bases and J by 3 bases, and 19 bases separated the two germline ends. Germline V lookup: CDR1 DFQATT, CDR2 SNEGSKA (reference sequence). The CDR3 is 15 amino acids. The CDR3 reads CSAPSGVEATDTQYF. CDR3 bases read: TGCAGTGCCCCCTCAGGGGTCGAAGCGACAGATACG.

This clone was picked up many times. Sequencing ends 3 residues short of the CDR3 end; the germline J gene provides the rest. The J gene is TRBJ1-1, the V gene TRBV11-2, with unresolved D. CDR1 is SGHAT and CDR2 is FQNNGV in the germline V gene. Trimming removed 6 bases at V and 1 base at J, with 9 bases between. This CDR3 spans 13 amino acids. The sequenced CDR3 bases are TGTGCCAGCAGGGAAGGGTGGAACACTGAA. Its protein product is CASREGWNTE. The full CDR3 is CASREGWNTEAFF.

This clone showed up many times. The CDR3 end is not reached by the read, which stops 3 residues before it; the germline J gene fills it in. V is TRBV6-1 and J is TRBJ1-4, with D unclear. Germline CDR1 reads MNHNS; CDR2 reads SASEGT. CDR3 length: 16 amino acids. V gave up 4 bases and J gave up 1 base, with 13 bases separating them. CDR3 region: CASSGLASRTNEKLFF. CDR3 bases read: TGTGCCAGCAGTGGCCTAGCGAGTCGAACTAATGAAAAA.